This TCR beta chain stems from a study of cytomegalovirus exposure and HLA in healthy donors. This CDR3 contains 13 residues. Trimming removed 3 bases from V and 2 bases from J, with 8 bases in between. The V gene's germline CDR1 is LGHNA and CDR2 YSLEER. The assay was immunoSEQ multiplex PCR, and TCRdb's table has in-frame clones only and misses some. This sample yields over 85,000 clones, of which approximately 93% are seen a single time; around 1.1% belongs to the top ten. The receptor comes from a woman aged 25 to 39 in good health and CMV-seropositive. Sample: PBMCs. The chain is built from TRBV4-3 and TRBJ2-7, with a tentative D call TRBD1 (5 bases). CDR3 in DNA: TGCGCCAGCAGCCAGACCAGGGCCTACGAGCAGTACTTC. This translates into CASSQTRAYEQYF.